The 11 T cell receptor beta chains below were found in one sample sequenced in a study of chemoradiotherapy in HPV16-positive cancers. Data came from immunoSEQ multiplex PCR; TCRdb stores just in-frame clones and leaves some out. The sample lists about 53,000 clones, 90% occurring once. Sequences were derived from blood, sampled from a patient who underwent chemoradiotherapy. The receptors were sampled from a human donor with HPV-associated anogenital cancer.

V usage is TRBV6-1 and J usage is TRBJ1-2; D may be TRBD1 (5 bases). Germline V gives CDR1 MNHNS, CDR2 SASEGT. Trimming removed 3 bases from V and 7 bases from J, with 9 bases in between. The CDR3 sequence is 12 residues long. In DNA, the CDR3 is TGTGCCAGCAGTGACTGGGGGGGTGGCTACACCTTC. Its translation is CASSDWGGGYTF.

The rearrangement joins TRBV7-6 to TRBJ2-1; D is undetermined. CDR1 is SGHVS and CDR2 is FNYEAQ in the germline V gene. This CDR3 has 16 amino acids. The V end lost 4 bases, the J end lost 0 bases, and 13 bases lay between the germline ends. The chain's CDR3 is CASSSTPLSSYNEQFF. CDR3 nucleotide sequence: TGTGCCAGCAGCTCAACCCCACTCAGCTCCTACAATGAGCAGTTCTTC.

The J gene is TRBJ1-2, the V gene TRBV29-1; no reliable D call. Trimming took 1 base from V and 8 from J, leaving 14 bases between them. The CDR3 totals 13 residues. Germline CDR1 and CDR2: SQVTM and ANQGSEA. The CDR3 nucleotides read TGCAGCGTTGAAGGACCGAATGTTGGCGGCTACACCTTC. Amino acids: CSVEGPNVGGYTF.

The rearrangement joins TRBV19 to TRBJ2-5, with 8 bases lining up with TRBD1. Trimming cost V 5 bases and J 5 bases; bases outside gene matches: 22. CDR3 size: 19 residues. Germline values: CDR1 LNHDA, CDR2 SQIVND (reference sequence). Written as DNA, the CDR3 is TGTGCCAGTAGTCCGCCTCGGACAGGGCTTACCTATCGCCGGGAGACCCAGTACTTC. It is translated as CASSPPRTGLTYRRETQYF.

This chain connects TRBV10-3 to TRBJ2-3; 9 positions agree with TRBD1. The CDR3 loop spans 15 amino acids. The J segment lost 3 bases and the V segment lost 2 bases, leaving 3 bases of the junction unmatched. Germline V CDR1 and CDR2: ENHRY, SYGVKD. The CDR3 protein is CAISEGDRATDTQYF. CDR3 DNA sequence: TGTGCCATCAGTGAGGGGGACAGGGCAACAGATACGCAGTATTTT.

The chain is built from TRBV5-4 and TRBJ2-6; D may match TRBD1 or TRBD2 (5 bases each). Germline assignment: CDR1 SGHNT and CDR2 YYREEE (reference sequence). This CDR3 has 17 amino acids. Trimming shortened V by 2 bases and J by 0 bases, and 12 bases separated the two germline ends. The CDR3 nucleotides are TGTGCCAGCAGCTTTGGGACCGCTTCCTCTGGGGCCAACGTCCTGACTTTC. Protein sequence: CASSFGTASSGANVLTF.

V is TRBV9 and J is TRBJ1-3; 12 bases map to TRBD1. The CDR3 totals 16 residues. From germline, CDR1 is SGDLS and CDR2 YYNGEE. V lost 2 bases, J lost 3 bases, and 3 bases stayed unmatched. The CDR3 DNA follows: TGTGCCAGCAGCGTGGGGACAGGGGGCTTTGGAAACACCATATATTTT. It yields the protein CASSVGTGGFGNTIYF.

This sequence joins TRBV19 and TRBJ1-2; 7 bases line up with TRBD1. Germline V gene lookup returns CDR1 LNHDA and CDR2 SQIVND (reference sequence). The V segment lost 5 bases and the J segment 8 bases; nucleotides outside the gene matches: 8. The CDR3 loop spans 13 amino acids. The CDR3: CASSARQGEGYTF. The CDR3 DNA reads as TGTGCCAGTAGTGCCCGACAGGGAGAGGGCTACACCTTC.

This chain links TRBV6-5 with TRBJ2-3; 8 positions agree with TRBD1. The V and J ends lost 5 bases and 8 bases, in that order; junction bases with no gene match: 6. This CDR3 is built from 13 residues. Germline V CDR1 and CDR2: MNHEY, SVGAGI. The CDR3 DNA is TGTGCCAGCAGTACAGGGGGGATTGGTACGCAGTATTTT. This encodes CASSTGGIGTQYF.

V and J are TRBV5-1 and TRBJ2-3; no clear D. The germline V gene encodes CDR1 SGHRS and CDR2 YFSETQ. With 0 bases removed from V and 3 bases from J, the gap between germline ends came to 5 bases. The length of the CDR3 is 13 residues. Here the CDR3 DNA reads TGCGCCAGCAGCTTGGCAGGAACAGATACGCAGTATTTT. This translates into CASSLAGTDTQYF.

The CDR3 DNA is TGTGCCAGCAGCTTTACGGAGAACACTGAAGCTTTCTTT. This encodes CASSFTENTEAFF. V usage is TRBV7-9 and J usage is TRBJ1-1; unclear D gene. Germline V CDR1 and CDR2: SEHNR, FQNEAQ (reference sequence). CDR3 length: 13 residues. V was clipped by 3 bases and J by 1 base, with 6 bases between them.